One sample yielded the 9 T cell receptor beta chains listed below, sequenced in a study of Graves' ophthalmopathy and Graves' hyperthyroidism. The TCR beta CDR3 regions underwent amplification from RNA transcripts. The first round was an RT-PCR with HTBI primers, and the second round was a multiplex PCR. TCRdb reprocessed the multiplex PCR reads with MiXCR, giving one entry per CDR3 protein. The sample yields roughly 1.1 million distinct CDR3 sequences, about 36% seen once. The specimen sequenced was peripheral blood or thyroid tissue (not recorded which). The receptors derive from an adult man with Graves' hyperthyroidism.

This rearrangement joins TRBV10-2 to TRBJ1-2; D not certain. The CDR3 length is 14 residues. Germline CDR1 is WSHSY and CDR2 is SAAADI. Trimming took 6 bases from V and 0 from J, leaving 11 bases between them. The CDR3 spells CASSLRETNYGYTF. As DNA, the CDR3 is TGCGCCAGCAGCTTGAGAGAGACTAACTATGGCTACACCTTC.

In this sample, this clonotype turned up a few times. The J gene is TRBJ1-3, the V gene TRBV12-3 or TRBV12-4; 9 positions agree with TRBD1. Losses at the gene ends were 6 bases for V and 3 bases for J; bases not matched to a gene: 6. The CDR3 is 15 amino acids. The CDR3 nucleotides read TGTGCCAGCAGGAAGGACAGGGGCTTTGGAAACACCATATATTTT. It encodes CASRKDRGFGNTIYF.

This clonotype was seen ten or more times. The chain recombines TRBV24-1 with TRBJ2-7, with a tentative D call TRBD1 (6 bases). The CDR3 covers 14 residues. Per the germline V gene, CDR1 is KGHDR and CDR2 is SFDVKD. Trimming pared 4 bases from V and 6 bases from J, leaving 15 bases between. The CDR3, as DNA: TGTGCCACCAGTGACTCCCGCGGACAGCCCGAGCAGTACTTC. This sequence encodes CATSDSRGQPEQYF.

The rearrangement uses TRBV6-5 and TRBJ2-6; either TRBD1 or TRBD2 may fit D (5 bases each). V lost 2 bases to trimming and J lost 0 bases, with 11 bases between them. Germline assignment: CDR1 MNHEY and CDR2 SVGAGI. This CDR3 has 17 amino acids. The CDR3 reads CASSYPRGRSGANVLTF. CDR3 coding DNA: TGTGCCAGCAGTTACCCGAGGGGACGCTCTGGGGCCAACGTCCTGACTTTC.

The V call is TRBV20-1, the J call TRBJ1-2; D not resolved. CDR3 length: 15 residues. Germline CDR1 and CDR2: DFQATT and SNEGSKA (reference sequence). The V end was cut by 3 bases, the J end by 0 bases, with 14 bases between. As DNA, the CDR3 is TGCAGTGCTAGGCATGTCAGCCGTACTAACTATGGCTACACCTTC. Amino acids: CSARHVSRTNYGYTF.

To note about this clonotype: A much larger clone lies one base from this, so it may be a read error. The chain links TRBV29-1 to TRBJ2-7; possible D gene TRBD1, 5 bases. This CDR3 is 12 amino acids long. Per the germline V gene, CDR1 is SQVTM and CDR2 is ANQGSEA. V lost 4 bases, J lost 4 bases, and 11 bases lay in between. The CDR3 DNA is TGCAGCGTTGTTCCTTCAGGGTACGAGCAGTACTTC. It specifies CSVVPSGYEQYF.

A note on this clonotype: Because it lacks the conserved phenylalanine or tryptophan at the end, this CDR3 is likely a read error. The DNA is omitted, as the CDR3 cannot be located on it reliably, and the CDR3 follows TCRdb's listing. The rearrangement uses TRBV20-1 and TRBJ1-6; TRBD1 was called by the table and not checked on the DNA. From germline, CDR1 is DFQATT and CDR2 SNEGSKA (reference sequence). The CDR3 totals 8 residues, both ends included. The CDR3 here is CSATPRQV.

As for this clonotype: A single base separates this from a much larger clone, so it may be a read error. The rearrangement joins TRBV11-2 to TRBJ1-4; D unresolved. Trimming removed 10 bases from V and 8 bases from J, with 11 bases in between. The germline V gene has CDR1 SGHAT and CDR2 FQNNGV. The CDR3 length is 11 residues. As DNA, the CDR3 is TGTGCCATCAGAAAAAGGGAAAAACTGTTTTTT. Its protein product is CAIRKREKLFF.

The chain has TRBV12-3 or TRBV12-4 and TRBJ2-7; 8 bases are a match to TRBD1. The CDR3 contains 14 residues. J gave up 4 bases and V 5 bases, and 7 bases lay outside the gene matches. CDR3 nucleotide sequence: TGTGCCAGCAGTCTGACGGGACAGGAGTACGAGCAGTACTTC. Protein product: CASSLTGQEYEQYF.